This T cell receptor beta chain comes out of a study of CD8 T cells in ankylosing spondylitis (dated by TCRdb to 2015 to 2018). For the study in its entirety: The study profiled T cell receptor beta repertoires in healthy donors and ankylosing spondylitis patients to find disease-linked TCR variants. The full study cohort was made up of 20 to 25 ankylosing spondylitis patients and 108 healthy donors. Peripheral blood was sampled, and synovial fluid was additionally collected from ankylosing spondylitis patients. Broad study findings and their caveats: Some motif variants were previously reported in synovial fluid and blood of reactive arthritis patients, suggesting common disease-initiation mechanisms. A TCR beta motif made up of eight or nine highly homologous amino acid variants appeared to be characteristic of blood from ankylosing spondylitis patients. In peripheral blood, the disease-linked clones were found at relatively low frequencies and had a CD8+ phenotype. Significant enrichment of the disease-linked clones was reported in matched synovial fluid samples from ankylosing spondylitis patients.

The instrument was an Illumina HiSeq 2500. Quantitative 5'-RACE with molecular barcodes was the method used to prepare the TCR beta libraries. As for the original processing: A new computational method based on a probabilistic model of VDJ rearrangement was used to identify disease-linked TCR variants. TCRdb passed the public sequencing reads through fastp at Q25 and MiXCR, retaining productive beta sequences. Identical CDR3 proteins give one entry, which carries the most common genes and DNA. V and J calls and clone size were set by TCRdb, not the authors. This sample holds about 460,000 distinct CDR3 sequences; under 5.5% were observed only once. Around 3.6% of the sample comes from the top ten. The germline V gene supplies CDR1 SGHTA and CDR2 FQGTGA. Counted from cysteine to phenylalanine, this CDR3 has 14 amino acids. Solely the CDR3 DNA is kept, with 42 bases framed from the first base. The junction shows trimming of 1 base on V and 6 bases on J, plus 13 bases between the germline ends.

To note about this clonotype: The antigen this receptor binds is unknown. The record has no base qualities; no much larger clone is one base away.

This chain joins TRBV7-3 to TRBJ2-7; the D gene could be TRBD1 or TRBD2, each one agreeing over 6 bases. Material: blood, either unsorted or a sorted T cell fraction (not recorded which). This TCR came from a male donor with ankylosing spondylitis. At the DNA level, the sequence is TGTGCCAGCAGCTTAAGGGGGGCCCCCGGCGAGCAGTACTTC. Its protein reads: CASSLRGAPGEQYF. Reference TRBV7-3 and TRBJ2-7 genes cover what lies past the CDR3, so the full variable domain is GAGVSQTPSNKVTEKGKYVELRCDPISGHTALYWYRQSLGQGPEFLIYFQGTGAADDSGLPNDRFFAVRPEGSVSTLKIQRTERGDSAVYLCASSLRGAPGEQYFGPGTRLTVT.